Below, one T cell receptor beta chain is given with its context. The entry originates in a study of identical twins. TCRdb independently ran MiXCR on the 5' RACE reads; one entry per CDR3 protein. Here the sample spans fewer than 250,000 distinct CDR3 sequences, approximately 15% being singletons. This sample was also put to use in a study of T cells expressing NK-cell markers. That report adds: For four donors, these clonotypes were likewise the leading ones in the CD3+CD56-NKG2C+ fraction.

This sequence originates from a woman in her late teens or twenties in good health. What was sequenced was CD8+ T cells sorted from blood.

The CDR3 protein is CASSFRGGNQPQHF. CDR3 sequence (DNA): TGTGCCAGCAGCTTTCGTGGGGGCAATCAGCCCCAGCATTTT. The chain employs TRBV5-6 and TRBJ1-5; D not certain. V shed 2 bases and J shed 2 bases, with 8 bases lying between them. The CDR3 covers 14 residues. CDR1 is SGHDT and CDR2 is YYEEEE in the germline V gene. The variable domain in full, with the rest retrieved from reference TRBV5-6 and TRBJ1-5, is DAGVTQSPTHLIKTRGQQVTLRCSPKSGHDTVSWYQQALGQGPQFIFQYYEEEERQRGNFPDRFSGHQFPNYSSELNVNALLLGDSALYLCASSFRGGNQPQHFGDGTRLSIL.